Each of the 14 T cell receptor beta chains below was sequenced from the same sample in a study of cytomegalovirus exposure and HLA in healthy donors. The repertoire was sequenced with immunoSEQ multiplex PCR; TCRdb's copy has only in-frame clones and lacks some. The repertoire holds 180,000 or so clones, roughly 86% seen once, with around 7.2% in the top ten. The sequenced sample was PBMCs. The receptors shown here come from a man between 25 and 39 years old in good health and CMV-seropositive.

The rearrangement links TRBV6-5 to TRBJ2-3; D gene uncertain. CDR1 and CDR2 from the germline V gene are MNHEY and SVGAGI. The ends were cut back, 7 bases at V and 2 bases at J, with 10 bases in the middle. The CDR3 is made up of 13 amino acids. The CDR3 nucleotides read TGTGCCAGCATGCGGAGCCCCACAGATACGCAGTATTTT. Its protein is CASMRSPTDTQYF.

This clone has just one count. This sequence joins TRBV5-5 and TRBJ2-3, with D perhaps TRBD1 (6 bases). Trimming shortened V by 4 bases and J by 2 bases, and 14 bases separated the two germline ends. The CDR3 sequence is 15 residues long. Germline assignment: CDR1 SGHKS and CDR2 YYEKEE (reference sequence). The CDR3 sequence is CASSPGQIDTDTQYF. The DNA of the CDR3 is TGTGCCAGCAGCCCCGGACAGATAGACACAGATACGCAGTATTTT.

The chain links TRBV5-6 to TRBJ2-7; no definite D call. Germline V gene data show CDR1 as SGHDT and CDR2 as YYEEEE. V was shortened by 0 bases and J by 3 bases, with 7 bases between the two germline ends. There are 13 residues in the CDR3. CDR3 nucleotide sequence: TGTGCCAGCAGCTTGGGGCTACTCTACGAGCAGTACTTC. Translated, it gives CASSLGLLYEQYF.

This clone has a handful of counts. The chain has TRBV11-3 and TRBJ2-7; D is unclear. The CDR3 runs to 14 residues. The V end lost 0 bases, the J end lost 1 base, and 7 bases lay between the germline ends. CDR1 and CDR2 from the germline V gene are SGHNT and YENEEA. DNA for the CDR3: TGTGCCAGCAGCTTAGATACCTGGTCCTACGAGCAGTACTTC. It translates to CASSLDTWSYEQYF.

The chain joins TRBV27 to TRBJ2-7; tentatively, D is TRBD1 or TRBD2 (5 bases each). Trimming took 3 bases from V and 4 from J, leaving 16 bases between them. Per the germline V gene, CDR1 is MNHEY and CDR2 is SMNVEV (reference sequence). The CDR3 spans 15 residues. This CDR3 reads CASSFGPLGVYEQYF. DNA for the CDR3: TGTGCCAGCAGTTTCGGACCCCTGGGGGTATACGAGCAGTACTTC.

V usage is TRBV10-3 and J usage is TRBJ2-7; D may be TRBD1 or TRBD2 (5 bases each). The CDR3 has 14 amino acids. Germline V gives CDR1 ENHRY, CDR2 SYGVKD. V gave up 5 bases and J gave up 1 base, with 12 bases separating them. CDR3 residues: CAISYRDGSYEQYF. CDR3 sequence (DNA): TGTGCCATCAGTTACCGGGACGGATCCTACGAGCAGTACTTC.

This chain connects TRBV5-1 to TRBJ2-3; tentatively, D is TRBD2 (5 bases). Germline V lookup: CDR1 SGHRS, CDR2 YFSETQ. Trimming shortened V by 0 bases and J by 0 bases, and 11 bases separated the two germline ends. CDR3 size: 16 residues. DNA of the CDR3: TGCGCCAGCAGCTTGGCCACGGGATCTAGCACAGATACGCAGTATTTT. Its translation is CASSLATGSSTDTQYF.

V is TRBV5-6 and J is TRBJ2-7; weak D call: TRBD1 (6 bases). Trimming took off 7 bases at V and 7 bases at J, with 15 bases between the two ends. The CDR3 contains 12 residues. Germline assignment: CDR1 SGHDT and CDR2 YYEEEE. The CDR3 here is CASGGGPLEQYF. The CDR3 coding sequence is TGTGCCAGCGGTGGGGGCCCCCTTGAGCAGTACTTC.

The gene calls are TRBV11-2 and TRBJ2-1, with 9 bases fitting TRBD1. Germline-derived CDR1 and CDR2 are SGHAT and FQNNGV. V shed 5 bases and J 8 bases; nucleotides not matched to a gene: 7. CDR3 length: 14 residues. CDR3 amino acids: CASSPGDRAHEQFF. The CDR3 DNA is TGTGCCAGCAGCCCCGGGGACAGGGCCCATGAGCAGTTCTTC.

The chain couples TRBV11-3 to TRBJ1-1, with TRBD1 as a possible D gene (5 bases). The length of the CDR3 is 15 residues. The V end was cut by 3 bases, the J end by 1 base, with 12 bases between. Germline lookup yields CDR1 SGHNT and CDR2 YENEEA. The DNA for the CDR3 is TGTGCCAGCAGCTTCGGGGGTCAGAAGAACACTGAAGCTTTCTTT. Encoded protein: CASSFGGQKNTEAFF.

The gene calls are TRBV5-4 and TRBJ2-5; the D gene could be TRBD1 or TRBD2 (5 bases each). The CDR3 has 15 amino acids. Germline V gene data show CDR1 as SGHNT and CDR2 as YYREEE (reference sequence). With 2 bases removed from V and 5 bases from J, the gap between germline ends came to 16 bases. The CDR3: CASSLIRDRGETQYF. Here the CDR3 DNA reads TGTGCCAGCAGCTTAATCCGGGACCGCGGGGAGACCCAGTACTTC.

This chain joins TRBV29-1 and TRBJ2-1; D may be TRBD2 (6 bases). Deletions cut 6 bases from V and 9 bases from J, with 18 bases between. Germline lookup yields CDR1 SQVTM and CDR2 ANQGSEA. The CDR3 has 13 amino acids. CDR3 DNA: TGCAGCGTCCAGGGAGGCGCAGCGGGTGAGCAGTTCTTC. It specifies CSVQGGAAGEQFF.

The CDR3 sequence: CASSYHKTSGRDEQYF. CDR3 DNA sequence: TGTGCCAGCAGTTACCATAAGACTAGCGGGAGAGATGAGCAGTACTTC. This chain joins TRBV6-6 and TRBJ2-7; TRBD2 matches 12 bases. CDR3 length: 16 residues. Germline assignment: CDR1 MNHNY and CDR2 SVGAGI (reference sequence). The ends lost 2 bases at V and 7 bases at J; junction bases unmatched: 9.

This clone appeared once. The chain joins TRBV27 to TRBJ2-1, with D possibly TRBD1 on 6 matching bases. The CDR3 consists of 15 residues. Germline CDR1 reads MNHEY; CDR2 reads SMNVEV (reference sequence). V lost 4 bases, J lost 2 bases, and 12 bases lay in between. In DNA form, the CDR3 reads TGTGCCAGCAGTTCGACAGGACCAACCTACAATGAGCAGTTCTTC. It is translated as CASSSTGPTYNEQFF.